The clone carrying this T cell receptor beta chain was recorded many times. The sample belongs to a study of regulatory T cells in long-lasting Graves disease. As for time point: newly diagnosed GD, antithyroid drugs for less than 3 months. Making the TCR library involved RNA that had been extracted from PBMCs. CDR3-region Arm-PCR and iRepertoire HTBI primers produced the TCR beta libraries. TCRdb passed the multiplex PCR reads through MiXCR, listing each CDR3 protein once. The sample lists approximately 560,000 distinct CDR3 sequences; roughly a sixth were seen once. Germline CDR1 is DFQATT and CDR2 is SNEGSKA (reference sequence). V was clipped by 6 bases and J by 0 bases; unmatched bases: 8. The CDR3 spans 14 residues. A further study also used this sample, focusing on T cells in Graves' hyperthyroidism and ophthalmopathy. That work states: Diagnoses were established using clinical symptoms, serum thyroxine and TRAb, thyroid ultrasound and orbital computed tomography. The HTBI primer set drove a first-round RT-PCR of the TCR CDR3.

The specimen comprised peripheral blood mononuclear cells (PBMCs), sampled at new diagnosis, from a patient treated with antithyroid drugs. The clonotype originates from a man in his late teens or twenties with Graves disease. V gene TRBV20-1 combines with J gene TRBJ2-7; 7 bases are shared with TRBD1. The CDR3 DNA is TGCAGTGCCGAGACCGGGACAGTCTCCTACGAGCAGTACTTC. Protein product: CSAETGTVSYEQYF.